What follows are 4 T cell receptor beta chains derived from one specimen sequenced in a study of blood T cells in healthy people across ages. Next came a second PCR, run for roughly 7 to 12 cycles, which used a sample-barcoded 5' primer along with a J-beta primer mix. MiXCR, run by TCRdb on the 5' RACE reads, gives a single entry per CDR3 protein. The sample contains 1.5 million to 2 million distinct CDR3 sequences, around 35% of which appear only once. Sequenced material: blood. These TCRs come from a woman aged 30 to 39 in good health.

To note about this clonotype: A clone one base away is much larger, so this may be a read error. V is TRBV3-1 and J is TRBJ2-1; D gene uncertain. The germline CDR1 and CDR2 sequences are LGHDT and YNNKEL (reference sequence). V gave up 1 base and J gave up 9 bases, with 4 bases separating them. This CDR3 region has 11 residues. DNA of the CDR3: TGTGCCAGCAGCCAAGGTAGTGAGCAGTTCTTC. Translation gives CASSQGSEQFF.

Many counts were recorded for this clonotype. A read error may account for a junction end that differs from germline. The chain is built from TRBV5-1 and TRBJ2-5; D remains unclear. The CDR3 totals 13 residues. CDR1 and CDR2 (germline): SGHRS, YFSETQ. The DNA of the CDR3 is TGTGCCAGCAGCTTAGGTAGCAGAGAGACCCAGTACTTC. The encoded protein is CASSLGSRETQYF.

In this sample, this clonotype turned up once. One end of the junction does not line up with germline, which may come from a read error. V gene TRBV9 combines with J gene TRBJ2-3; unclear D gene. Germline-derived CDR1 and CDR2 are SGDLS and YYNGEE. This CDR3 comprises 14 residues. This chain's CDR3 is CVSSYRESTDTQYF. The DNA for the CDR3 is TGTGTCAGCTCTTACAGAGAGAGCACAGATACGCAGTATTTT. The full variable domain, completed using reference TRBV9 and TRBJ2-3, is DSGVTQTPKHLITATGQRVTLRCSPRSGDLSVYWYQQSLDQGLQFLIQYYNGEERAKGNILERFSAQQFPDLHSELNLSSLELGDSALYFCVSSYRESTDTQYFGPGTRLTVL.

This chain joins TRBV27 and TRBJ2-1; TRBD1 matches at 9 bases. V was clipped by 5 bases and J by 6 bases; unmatched bases: 5. Looked up from germline, CDR1 is MNHEY and CDR2 is SMNVEV (reference sequence). The CDR3 has 14 amino acids. CDR3 coding DNA: TGTGCCAGCAGTCCCCGGGACAGGGTCAATGAGCAGTTCTTC. Translated: CASSPRDRVNEQFF.